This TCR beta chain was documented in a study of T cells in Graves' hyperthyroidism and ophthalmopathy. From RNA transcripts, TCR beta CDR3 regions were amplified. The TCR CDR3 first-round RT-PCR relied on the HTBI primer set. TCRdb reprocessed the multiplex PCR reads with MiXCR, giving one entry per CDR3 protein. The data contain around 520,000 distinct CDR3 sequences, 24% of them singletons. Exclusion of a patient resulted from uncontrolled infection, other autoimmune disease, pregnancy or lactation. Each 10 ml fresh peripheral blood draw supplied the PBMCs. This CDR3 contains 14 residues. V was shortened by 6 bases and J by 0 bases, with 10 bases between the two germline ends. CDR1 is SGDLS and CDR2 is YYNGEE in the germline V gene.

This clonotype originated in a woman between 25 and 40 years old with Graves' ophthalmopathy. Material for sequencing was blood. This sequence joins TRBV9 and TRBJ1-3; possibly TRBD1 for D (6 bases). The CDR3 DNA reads TGTGCCAGCACCGGGGGCCTCTCTGGAAACACCATATATTTT. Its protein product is CASTGGLSGNTIYF.